This TCR beta chain originates from a study of blood T cell repertoires in COVID-19. Repertoires were generated with immunoSEQ multiplex PCR, while TCRdb's copy carries only in-frame clones and drops some. The data hold some 270,000 clones, with around 90% observed a single time. V gave up 1 base and J gave up 4 bases, with 11 bases separating them. The CDR3 is 15 residues long. Looked up from germline, CDR1 is LGHNA and CDR2 is YNFKEQ. The receptor was isolated from a woman under 40 with acute COVID-19. The specimen was PBMCs or T cells enriched from blood (not recorded which). The gene calls are TRBV4-2 and TRBJ1-3; D might be TRBD1 (5 bases). This CDR3 is CASSQGGARGNTIYF. The CDR3 bases are TGTGCCAGCAGCCAAGGGGGCGCGAGGGGAAACACCATATATTTT.